This entry features one TCR beta chain sequence. Its antigen is not identified. A junction boundary mismatches the germline segment, possibly from a read error. Without any cell sorting, about 20-32 mg of bulk tissue yielded co-extracted RNA and DNA. This record comes from a study of tumor-infiltrating lymphocytes in primary liver carcinoma. Study outcomes and limitations: Blood trailed tumors significantly in top-250-clone fraction (p = 0.039). The study found only about 8-25% of top clones in all five tumor regions.

Synthesis of TCR beta cDNA was carried out from 500 ng total RNA with a constant-region primer. Investigators got TCR beta libraries out of three nested multiplex PCR rounds, done with slightly modified ARM-PCR. For roughly 10 cycles apiece, the opening two PCR rounds ran with TRBV1-TRBV30 forward primers and a C-beta reverse primer. MiXCR, run by TCRdb on the multiplex PCR reads, gives a single entry per CDR3 protein. The sample includes fewer than 75,000 distinct CDR3 sequences, about two thirds of them seen just once. Germline assignment: CDR1 MGHRA and CDR2 YSYEKL. The CDR3 consists of 20 residues.

The gene calls are TRBV4-1 and TRBJ2-1; D unclear. What was sequenced was liver tumor tissue from sampling region 4. Subset meaning: tumor region T4, right-lateral pole. The sequence was obtained from a man aged 35-49 years with primary liver carcinoma and hepatitis B virus infection. The CDR3 DNA is TGCGCCAGCAGCCAAGAGGAAAGGGAAAGAAGGGCCAGCTCCTACATTGAGCAGTTCTTC. Residues: CASSQEERERRASSYIEQFF.